This T cell receptor beta chain was identified in a study of shared clonotypes between healthy human individuals. Study-level findings and limits: Sorted-subset samples were not fully sequenced, rarefaction indicated.

Sequencing was performed with immunoSEQ multiplex PCR; in TCRdb, only in-frame clones are kept and a portion is missing. The sample lists about 730,000 clones; over 60% were seen once. Germline CDR1 SGHRS, CDR2 YFSETQ. Trimming took 4 bases from V and 0 from J, leaving 14 bases between them. The CDR3 sequence is 16 residues long. Concerning this clone itself: Its antigen is unknown. Different DNA sequences within this sample yield the same CDR3.

The receptor comes from a woman in her twenties or thirties in good health. J is TRBJ2-4 and V is TRBV5-1, with D possibly TRBD2 on 6 matching bases. Sequenced material: memory CD4+ T cells sorted from blood. Subset described: CD45RA-negative fraction. As DNA, the CDR3 is TGCGCCAGCAGCCTGGGACTGACCCTAGCCAAAAACATTCAGTACTTC. It yields the protein CASSLGLTLAKNIQYF.